These 13 T cell receptor beta chains originate from one sample sequenced in a study of shared clonotypes between healthy human individuals. Sequencing was performed with immunoSEQ multiplex PCR; in TCRdb, only in-frame clones are kept and a portion is missing. The sample comprises approximately 2.1 million clones, more than 85% of which are singletons, and 0.39% rests with the top ten. Sequencing was performed on naive CD4+ T cells from PBMCs. As for subset: CD45RA+ positively selected. The origin of the receptors is a man between 18 and 35 years old in good health. Some clones in this sample may be carry-over from other donors' samples.

V and J are TRBV7-8 and TRBJ1-3, with no clear D. The CDR3 has 14 amino acids. Germline V gene lookup returns CDR1 SGHVS and CDR2 FQNEAQ. V was cut by 1 base and J by 2 bases, with 6 bases left in between. The CDR3 spells CASSLVATGNTIYF. The DNA for the CDR3 is TGTGCCAGCAGCTTAGTGGCAACTGGAAACACCATATATTTT.

V and J are TRBV27 and TRBJ2-7; TRBD1 matches 9 bases. CDR3 length equals 16 residues. After removal of 6 bases from V and 3 bases from J, the junction contained 12 bases not matched to a gene. Germline V lookup: CDR1 MNHEY, CDR2 SMNVEV (reference sequence). The CDR3 bases are TGTGCCAGCAGACGACAGGGGGTCCCCGGAGGCTACGAGCAGTACTTC. The encoded protein is CASRRQGVPGGYEQYF.

The chain has TRBV6-1 and TRBJ2-7, with 8 bases matching TRBD1. The CDR3 is 14 residues long. Germline CDR1 and CDR2: MNHNS and SASEGT. V was clipped by 1 base and J by 4 bases; unmatched bases: 3. CDR3 coding DNA: TGTGCCAGCAGTGAAGGGTACAGGGGGTACGAGCAGTACTTC. Protein product: CASSEGYRGYEQYF.

The chain couples TRBV5-1 to TRBJ1-4; a possible D gene is TRBD1 (6 bases). Germline loops: CDR1 SGHRS, CDR2 YFSETQ. This CDR3 contains 15 residues. The V gene lost 5 bases and the J gene lost 8 bases, with 19 bases spanning the gap. Here the CDR3 DNA reads TGCGCCAGCAGTCGAAGAGCCACAGGGCAGGAAAAACTGTTTTTT. Protein sequence: CASSRRATGQEKLFF. The full variable domain, with the rest looked up from reference TRBV5-1 and TRBJ1-4, is KAGVTQTPRYLIKTRGQQVTLSCSPISGHRSVSWYQQTPGQGLQFLFEYFSETQRNKGNFPGRFSGRQFSNSRSEMNVSTLELGDSALYLCASSRRATGQEKLFFGSGTQLSVL.

V usage is TRBV18 and J usage is TRBJ1-1; 8 positions match TRBD1. This CDR3 has 13 residues. V dropped 3 bases and J dropped 6; count of bases not matched to a gene: 3. CDR1 and CDR2 (germline): KGHSH, LQKENI. The CDR3 loop reads CASSPDREAEAFF. CDR3 in DNA: TGTGCCAGCTCACCGGACAGGGAGGCTGAAGCTTTCTTT.

The chain joins TRBV27 to TRBJ2-7, with D tentatively TRBD1 (6 bases). This CDR3 is built from 14 residues. V was shortened by 5 bases and J by 2 bases, with 13 bases between the two germline ends. Germline CDR1 is MNHEY and CDR2 is SMNVEV (reference sequence). The CDR3 nucleotides read TGTGCCAGCAGTCCGTGGGACACCGCCTACGAGCAGTACTTC. It specifies CASSPWDTAYEQYF.

This chain connects TRBV6-5 to TRBJ2-7; D possibly corresponds to TRBD2 (7 bases). The CDR3 has 15 residues. V lost 2 bases, J lost 3 bases, and 14 bases lay in between. Germline CDR1 MNHEY, CDR2 SVGAGI. The CDR3 region is CASSYPAGAVYEQYF. CDR3 DNA sequence: TGTGCCAGCAGTTACCCCGCGGGGGCTGTCTACGAGCAGTACTTC.

This chain uses TRBV28 with TRBJ1-4, with unresolved D. Germline lookup yields CDR1 MDHEN and CDR2 SYDVKM. V was trimmed by 1 base and J by 8 bases, leaving 8 bases between them. The CDR3 runs 13 residues. Here the CDR3 DNA reads TGTGCCAGCAGTTTATACTATCCCGAAAAACTGTTTTTT. This encodes CASSLYYPEKLFF.

This clone was recorded once. The chain carries TRBV18 and TRBJ2-7; 7 bases fit TRBD1. This CDR3 comprises 15 residues. Germline V lookup: CDR1 KGHSH, CDR2 LQKENI. Trimming took 2 bases from V and 4 from J; bases not matched to a gene: 8. The CDR3 coding sequence is TGTGCCAGCTCACCAGGGACAGAAAAAGATTACGAGCAGTACTTC. Translation: CASSPGTEKDYEQYF. The whole variable domain, filled in from reference TRBV18 and TRBJ2-7, reads NAGVMQNPRHLVRRRGQEARLRCSPMKGHSHVYWYRQLPEEGLKFMVYLQKENIIDESGMPKERFSAEFPKEGPSILRIQQVVRGDSAAYFCASSPGTEKDYEQYFGPGTRLTVT.

The V and J genes are TRBV6-6 and TRBJ2-7; no clear D gene. Germline assignment: CDR1 MNHNY and CDR2 SVGAGI (reference sequence). V lost 2 bases to trimming and J lost 5 bases, with 4 bases between them. The CDR3 contains 11 residues. The CDR3 region is CASSYIHEQYF. For the CDR3, the DNA is TGTGCCAGCAGTTACATTCACGAGCAGTACTTC.

The chain has TRBV11-2 and TRBJ2-1, with TRBD2 identical over 7 bases. The CDR3 consists of 15 residues. The germline gives CDR1 SGHAT, CDR2 FQNNGV. J lost 2 bases, V lost 5 bases, and 6 bases had no gene match. The CDR3 loop is CASSIDLAAYNEQFF. The CDR3 DNA reads as TGTGCCAGCAGCATCGATCTAGCGGCCTACAATGAGCAGTTCTTC. Using reference TRBV11-2 and TRBJ2-1 for the parts outside the CDR3, the full variable domain is EAGVAQSPRYKIIEKRQSVAFWCNPISGHATLYWYQQILGQGPKLLIQFQNNGVVDDSQLPKDRFSAERLKGVDSTLKIQPAKLEDSAVYLCASSIDLAAYNEQFFGPGTRLTVL.

This clone was observed a single time. The V gene is TRBV7-2, the J gene TRBJ2-7, with D possibly being TRBD1 or TRBD2 (5 bases each). The V gene's germline CDR1 is SGHTA and CDR2 FQGNSA. Trimming took 1 base from V and 2 from J, leaving 12 bases between them. The CDR3 covers 15 residues. The CDR3 nucleotides read TGTGCCAGCAGCTTAGGAGGGACGGAGACCTACGAGCAGTACTTC. This encodes CASSLGGTETYEQYF.

J is TRBJ2-7 and V is TRBV6-5; possibly TRBD2 for D (5 bases). CDR3 length: 14 amino acids. Germline CDR1 is MNHEY and CDR2 is SVGAGI. Trimming cost V 8 bases and J 7 bases, with 21 bases left between them. The CDR3 DNA follows: TGTGCCAGCCAGTCCAACGGACTTCCCGAGGAGCAGTACTTC. It translates to CASQSNGLPEEQYF.